The 19 T cell receptor beta chains below were found in one sample sequenced in a study of blood T cell repertoires in COVID-19. The assay was immunoSEQ multiplex PCR, and TCRdb's table has in-frame clones only and misses some. In the table there are 350,000 or so clones, approximately 92% of which are singletons. Source material: PBMCs or T cells enriched from blood (not recorded which). These receptor sequences come from a woman under 40 who had recovered from COVID-19.

The chain has TRBV10-1 and TRBJ1-2, with D uncertain. CDR1 and CDR2 from the germline V gene are WNHNN and SYGVQD (reference sequence). V shed 10 bases and J shed 2 bases, with 14 bases lying between them. The CDR3 consists of 13 residues. DNA of the CDR3: TGCGCCACGGAGGGTGGGAGAAACTATGGCTACACCTTC. Protein product: CATEGGRNYGYTF.

The chain recombines TRBV20-1 with TRBJ2-7, with TRBD1 as a possible D gene (6 bases). This CDR3 is built from 14 residues. The germline gives CDR1 DFQATT, CDR2 SNEGSKA (reference sequence). Trimming left V 3 bases short and J 6 bases short, with 18 bases between. CDR3 coding DNA: TGCAGTGCTAGTGGACAGACAACTACCTCCGAGCAGTACTTC. It codes for CSASGQTTTSEQYF.

This chain joins TRBV12-3 or TRBV12-4 and TRBJ1-1; possibly TRBD1 for D (6 bases). This CDR3 has 12 amino acids. V was clipped by 7 bases and J by 4 bases, with 10 bases between them. Here the CDR3 reads CASTGVGTEAFF. The CDR3 DNA is TGTGCCAGCACAGGGGTGGGCACTGAAGCTTTCTTT.

The chain employs TRBV7-9 and TRBJ1-2; D call uncertain. This CDR3 is 13 amino acids long. Germline V gene lookup returns CDR1 SEHNR and CDR2 FQNEAQ (reference sequence). Between the trimmed V and J ends, which lost 1 base and 5 bases, there was a span of 8 bases. CDR3 DNA: TGTGCCAGCAGCTTAGGGAGCCCATATGGCTACACCTTC. This translates into CASSLGSPYGYTF.

The chain has TRBV5-8 and TRBJ2-1; the D gene is possibly TRBD2 (5 bases). The V end lost 4 bases, the J end lost 9 bases, and 11 bases lay between the germline ends. The germline CDR1 and CDR2 sequences are SGHTS and YDEGEE. This CDR3 has 12 amino acids. The CDR3 is CASSVLDREQFF. CDR3 coding DNA: TGTGCCAGCAGCGTACTAGACCGTGAGCAGTTCTTC.

This clone was seen just once. The genes are TRBV9 and TRBJ2-7; D is ambiguous. Germline loops: CDR1 SGDLS, CDR2 YYNGEE. Between the trimmed V and J ends, which lost 0 bases and 7 bases, there was a span of 14 bases. The CDR3 is 14 residues long. The chain's CDR3 is CASSVGHIPREQYF. The CDR3 DNA reads TGTGCCAGCAGCGTAGGACATATTCCTCGGGAGCAGTACTTC.

The chain recombines TRBV5-1 with TRBJ2-1, with unresolved D. Germline loops: CDR1 SGHRS, CDR2 YFSETQ. Trimming took off 4 bases at V and 1 base at J, with 15 bases between the two ends. There are 16 residues in the CDR3. CDR3 DNA sequence: TGCGCCAGCAGCACCCCTAGGCCGTCTTCCTACAATGAGCAGTTCTTC. Protein sequence: CASSTPRPSSYNEQFF.

This clone was observed a single time. The V and J genes are TRBV4-3 and TRBJ1-1; TRBD1 is a possible D gene (6 bases). V was clipped by 3 bases and J by 4 bases, with 12 bases between them. Germline V CDR1 and CDR2: LGHNA, YSLEER. This CDR3 contains 14 residues. The CDR3 region is CASSQGALSTEAFF. In DNA, the CDR3 is TGCGCCAGCAGCCAGGGGGCACTTAGCACTGAAGCTTTCTTT.

This chain connects TRBV27 to TRBJ2-7, with 9 bases lining up with TRBD1. Germline CDR1 reads MNHEY; CDR2 reads SMNVEV (reference sequence). The trim removed 6 bases at V and 6 bases at J, leaving 9 bases unmatched. The CDR3 length is 14 residues. The CDR3 nucleotides read TGTGCCAGCAGCCCCACAGGGGGCTTGTTCGAGCAGTACTTC. Its translation: CASSPTGGLFEQYF.

This sequence joins TRBV30 and TRBJ2-7; D is unclear. Per the germline V gene, CDR1 is GTSNPN and CDR2 is SVGIG (reference sequence). The V end lost 0 bases, the J end lost 6 bases, and 12 bases lay between the germline ends. The CDR3 loop spans 13 amino acids. CDR3 sequence: CAWSVLGLGEQYF. The CDR3 DNA follows: TGTGCCTGGAGTGTACTGGGCTTGGGCGAGCAGTACTTC. Combining the CDR3 with reference TRBV30 and TRBJ2-7 gives the whole variable domain SQTIHQWPATLVQPVGSPLSLECTVEGTSNPNLYWYRQAAGRGLQLLFYSVGIGQISSEVPQNLSASRPQDRQFILSSKKLLLSDSGFYLCAWSVLGLGEQYFGPGTRLTVT.

The rearrangement uses TRBV11-2 and TRBJ1-6; 10 bases are shared with TRBD1. CDR1 is SGHAT and CDR2 is FQNNGV in the germline V gene. CDR3 size: 14 residues. V gave up 4 bases and J gave up 9 bases; unmatched junction bases: 3. The CDR3 DNA is TGTGCCAGCAGCTCTCGACAGGGGGCTTCACCCCTCCACTTT. This sequence encodes CASSSRQGASPLHF.

The rearrangement joins TRBV28 to TRBJ1-6, with 10 bases identical to TRBD1. This CDR3 is built from 15 residues. Germline-derived CDR1 and CDR2 are MDHEN and SYDVKM. Unmatched junction bases numbered 5, after V lost 3 bases and J lost 9 bases. In nucleotides, the CDR3 is TGTGCCAGCAGTTTGCCCGGGACAGGGGTTTCACCCCTCCACTTT. Amino acid sequence: CASSLPGTGVSPLHF.

The chain employs TRBV18 and TRBJ2-1; 8 bases are a match to TRBD1. Losses at the gene ends were 4 bases for V and 3 bases for J; bases not matched to a gene: 5. CDR3 length equals 15 residues. CDR1 KGHSH and CDR2 LQKENI come from the germline V gene. In DNA, the CDR3 is TGTGCCAGCTCACTCGGGACAGGCGGCTACAATGAGCAGTTCTTC. This encodes CASSLGTGGYNEQFF.

As DNA, the CDR3 is TGTGCCAGCTCACTCAACACAGGGGGGCCCCAGCATTTT. Residues: CASSLNTGGPQHF. V is TRBV18 and J is TRBJ1-5, with 8 bases fitting TRBD1. Germline CDR1 KGHSH, CDR2 LQKENI. V shed 4 bases, J shed 9 bases, and the junction held 5 bases outside the gene matches. This CDR3 comprises 13 residues.

The chain links TRBV4-3 to TRBJ1-4, with 10 bases aligning to TRBD1. The germline V gene encodes CDR1 LGHNA and CDR2 YSLEER. The CDR3 contains 15 residues. Losses at the gene ends were 0 bases for V and 8 bases for J; bases not matched to a gene: 3. Here the CDR3 reads CASSQEGTGVEKLFF. The CDR3 DNA sequence: TGCGCCAGCAGCCAAGAAGGGACAGGGGTAGAAAAACTGTTTTTT.

The chain recombines TRBV30 with TRBJ1-2; D may be TRBD1 (5 bases). Germline loops: CDR1 GTSNPN, CDR2 SVGIG (reference sequence). The ends were cut back, 0 bases at V and 3 bases at J, with 8 bases in the middle. CDR3 size: 13 residues. In DNA form, the CDR3 reads TGTGCCTGGAGTGTACGGGGGGACTATGGCTACACCTTC. Amino acids: CAWSVRGDYGYTF.

CDR3 nucleotide sequence: TGTGCCAGCAGTCAGAGACTAGCGGGAGAGCAGTTCTTC. Amino acids: CASSQRLAGEQFF. The V gene is TRBV7-3, the J gene TRBJ2-1; 11 nucleotides agree with TRBD2. This CDR3 has 13 residues. After removal of 6 bases from V and 10 bases from J, the junction contained 5 bases not matched to a gene. Germline V gene data show CDR1 as SGHTA and CDR2 as FQGTGA.

V gene TRBV10-3 combines with J gene TRBJ1-2; D not certain. The CDR3 length is 17 residues. Germline lookup yields CDR1 ENHRY and CDR2 SYGVKD. Trimming left V 0 bases short and J 8 bases short, with 22 bases between. This CDR3 reads CAISESAGKGPYFGYTF. As DNA, the CDR3 is TGTGCCATCAGTGAGTCGGCCGGGAAAGGTCCCTACTTCGGCTACACCTTC.

The chain uses TRBV5-1 and TRBJ2-5, with D unclear. The length of the CDR3 is 12 residues. Germline-derived CDR1 and CDR2 are SGHRS and YFSETQ. V dropped 4 bases and J dropped 2 bases, with 6 bases sitting between them. The CDR3 region is CASSRTQETQYF. CDR3 nucleotide sequence: TGCGCCAGCAGCCGCACACAAGAGACCCAGTACTTC.